These 9 T cell receptor beta chains came from one sample sequenced in a study of control samples from healthy donors and cancer patients. The data were produced by immunoSEQ multiplex PCR, yet TCRdb's version contains in-frame clones alone and is incomplete. The sample records 20,000 to 30,000 clones, more than 75% being singletons. Sequenced: PBMCs. These receptors all come from a man between 60 and 70 years old with colorectal cancer.

The chain links TRBV6-5 to TRBJ1-2, with D possibly matching TRBD1 (6 bases). The CDR3 contains 12 residues. The V end was cut by 5 bases, the J end by 14 bases, with 18 bases between. The germline V gene encodes CDR1 MNHEY and CDR2 SVGAGI. The CDR3 DNA follows: TGTGCCAGCAGTACCGGGGACACCCGAGCAACCTTC. Translated: CASSTGDTRATF.

This chain joins TRBV5-1 and TRBJ2-1, with a tentative D call TRBD2 (7 bases). Between the trimmed V and J ends, which lost 1 base and 7 bases, there was a span of 18 bases. The germline V gene has CDR1 SGHRS and CDR2 YFSETQ. CDR3 size: 16 residues. DNA for the CDR3: TGCGCCAGCAGCTTGATGCCTAGGGGGGGAAATAATGAGCAGTTCTTC. Protein: CASSLMPRGGNNEQFF.

This chain connects TRBV6-5 to TRBJ2-5; D possibly matches TRBD1 or TRBD2 (5 bases each). There are 15 residues in the CDR3. From germline, CDR1 is MNHEY and CDR2 SVGAGI. Trimming pared 8 bases from V and 5 bases from J, leaving 21 bases between. The CDR3 bases are TGTGCCAGCCTGGTCGGGGCCCCGATGTGGGAGACCCAGTACTTC. Translating it yields CASLVGAPMWETQYF.

The genes are TRBV12-5 and TRBJ1-5; TRBD1 agrees at 9 bases. V dropped 4 bases and J dropped 1; count of bases not matched to a gene: 2. From germline, CDR1 is LGHNT and CDR2 FRNRAP. The CDR3 runs to 15 residues. The CDR3 loop reads CASGYGQGSNQPQHF. The CDR3, as DNA: TGTGCTAGTGGTTACGGACAGGGGAGCAATCAGCCCCAGCATTTT.

The CDR3 reads CASGTNGQPGNTIYF. CDR3 coding DNA: TGTGCCAGCGGCACCAACGGCCAACCTGGAAACACCATATATTTT. V usage is TRBV7-2 and J usage is TRBJ1-3; D is unclear. Trimming took 8 bases from V and 2 from J, leaving 16 bases between them. Germline V gene lookup returns CDR1 SGHTA and CDR2 FQGNSA. The CDR3 is 15 residues long.

The chain links TRBV12-1 to TRBJ1-5; the table's D gene call, TRBD1, was not cross checked with the DNA. TRBV12-1 is a known pseudogene. The CDR3 length is 16 residues. DNA for the CDR3: TGTGCCAGCAACAGCTTGTTCAGAGAAGCCAATCAGCCCCAGCATTTT. Translation gives CASNSLFREANQPQHF.

This sequence joins TRBV6-2 or TRBV6-3 and TRBJ2-7, with no clear D. The CDR3 is 14 residues long. Looked up from germline, CDR1 is MNHEY and CDR2 is SVGEGT. V lost 2 bases and J 3 bases, leaving 11 bases between the germline ends. Written as DNA, the CDR3 is TGTGCCAGCAGTTACAATCAGGATTACTACGAGCAGTACGTC. Its protein product is CASSYNQDYYEQYV.

V and J are TRBV5-1 and TRBJ1-5, with D maybe TRBD1 (5 bases). CDR1 and CDR2 from the germline V gene are SGHRS and YFSETQ. V was shortened by 2 bases and J by 0 bases, with 9 bases between the two germline ends. CDR3 length: 15 amino acids. In DNA, the CDR3 is TGCGCCAGCAGCTTACGGGGGGATAGCAATCAGCCCCAGCATTTT. Its translation is CASSLRGDSNQPQHF.

This chain links TRBV4-3 with TRBJ1-1; 7 nucleotides line up with TRBD1. The CDR3 is made up of 15 amino acids. Germline V lookup: CDR1 LGHNA, CDR2 YSLEER. Trimming removed 0 bases from V and 9 bases from J; junction bases left unmatched: 10. The CDR3 DNA sequence: TGCGCCAGCAGCCAAGATAAGAGGACAGGAAGCAAAGCTTTCTTT. Translating gives CASSQDKRTGSKAFF.